The clone carrying this T cell receptor (beta chain) was seen only once. This record belongs to a study of blood T cells in healthy people across ages. Primed by a sample-barcoded 5' primer and a J-beta primer mix, a second PCR proceeded for 7 to 11 cycles. TCRdb processed the 5' RACE reads anew with MiXCR; each CDR3 protein has one entry. Of around 750,000 distinct CDR3 sequences detected, about 53% appear once; the ten largest clones hold about two fifths. There are 17 residues in the CDR3. Germline V CDR1 and CDR2: SGHDN, FVKESK. The sample consisted of blood. The clonotype comes from a man older than 75 in good health. The chain carries TRBV14 and TRBJ2-5, with 10 bases lining up with TRBD2. The J call is doubtful: the DNA matches TRBJ2-7 better. CDR3 sequence: CASSQAPGPSGSYEQYF. For the CDR3, the DNA is TGTGCCAGCAGCCAAGCGCCAGGGCCTAGCGGGAGCTACGAGCAGTACTTC.